A selection of T cell receptor beta chains follows, all from one sample in a study of blood T cell repertoires in COVID-19. The protocol was immunoSEQ multiplex PCR, while the TCRdb copy is restricted to in-frame clones and leaves out a portion. The sample has a few hundred thousand clones, about 90% seen once. Material: PBMCs or T cells enriched from blood (not recorded which). All receptors come from a man younger than 35 who had recovered from COVID-19. CDR3s include the opening cysteine and the closing phenylalanine or tryptophan. Fields, in order: clone size, D gene, V gene, J gene, CDR3 DNA, CDR3 protein. The D gene is left open where the match is weak. The listing skips clone size in some rows; elsewhere it reads once, few, many or a size class.

.	TRBD2	TRBV10-3	TRBJ2-7	TGTGCCACGATGACTAGCGGGAGCTCCTACGAGCAGTACTTC	CATMTSGSSYEQYF
.	TRBD1	TRBV11-3	TRBJ2-7	TGTGCCAGCAGTGACACCAGGGGGTGGAACGAGCAGTACTTC	CASSDTRGWNEQYF
once	TRBD1	TRBV6-5	TRBJ1-6	TGTGCCAGCAGCCTACAGGGGGCAAGATATTCACCCCTCCACTTT	CASSLQGARYSPLHF
.	TRBD1	TRBV19	TRBJ1-4	TGTGCCAGTAGTATCCCAGGGGGCGCACATGAAAAACTGTTTTTT	CASSIPGGAHEKLFF
.	.	TRBV5-1	TRBJ1-1	TGCGCCAGCAGCCGACACCAGGGAAATTACGCTGAAGCTTTCTTT	CASSRHQGNYAEAFF
.	.	TRBV5-6	TRBJ1-6	TGTGCCAGCAGCTTTTATCTTTCAGGGGAAGGCTCACCCCTCCACTTT	CASSFYLSGEGSPLHF
few	TRBD2	TRBV6-6	TRBJ2-2	TGTGCCAGCAGTCCCCGAGCGGGGGGGCTCTCCGGGGAGCTGTTTTTT	CASSPRAGGLSGELFF
.	TRBD1	TRBV6-4	TRBJ2-7	TGTGCCCCCACCGGGACAGGGGTCGGCGAGCAGTACTTC	CAPTGTGVGEQYF
.	.	TRBV6-5	TRBJ2-5	TGTGCCAGCAGTACGTCAGGGGCGTATGAGACCCAGTACTTC	CASSTSGAYETQYF
.	TRBD1	TRBV6-1	TRBJ2-7	TGTGCCAGCAGTGAATGGGGGACAGGGGGCTCCGAGCAGTACTTC	CASSEWGTGGSEQYF
few	TRBD1	TRBV6-5	TRBJ1-6	TGTGCCAGCAGTCTCGGACAGGGCCATAATTCACCCCTCCACTTT	CASSLGQGHNSPLHF
.	TRBD2	TRBV9	TRBJ2-3	TGTGCCAGCAGCGTAGCGGGAGCGGGGTACACAGATACGCAGTATTTT	CASSVAGAGYTDTQYF
.	TRBD2	TRBV3-1/TRBV3-2	TRBJ2-7	TGTGCCAGCAGCCAAGTTCGACTAGCGGGAACGTACGAGCAGTACTTC	CASSQVRLAGTYEQYF
.	TRBD2	TRBV5-1	TRBJ2-1	TGCGCCAGCAGCTTGGAAGGTAGCGGGAGTAGTAGCAATGAGCAGTTCTTC	CASSLEGSGSSSNEQFF
.	.	TRBV11-2	TRBJ2-7	TGTGCCAGCAGCTTATTTGGGCAGGGGGGCGAGCAGTACTTC	CASSLFGQGGEQYF
few	.	TRBV30	TRBJ1-2	TGTGCCTGGAGTGTACTCGGCGGCGCGGGATCTCGGCTTAACTATGGCTACACCTTC	CAWSVLGGAGSRLNYGYTF
.	.	TRBV11-2	TRBJ1-4	TGTGCCAGCAGCTTAGGAATGGGCACCGGAATAAAGAGTGAAAAACTGTTTTTT	CASSLGMGTGIKSEKLFF
.	.	TRBV4-1	TRBJ2-5	TGCGCCAGCAGCCATGAACAAGGGAGGACCCAGTACTTC	CASSHEQGRTQYF
.	TRBD2	TRBV28	TRBJ2-7	TGTGCCAGCAGTTCCCCCGGACTAGCGGGGGCCCAGTACTTC	CASSSPGLAGAQYF
.	.	TRBV10-3	TRBJ1-2	TGTGCCATCAGTGAGTCGCGGAACTATGGCTACACCTTC	CAISESRNYGYTF
.	.	TRBV5-6	TRBJ1-5	TGTGCCAGCAGCTTTAGCAGGGCGGGACAGCCCCAGCATTTT	CASSFSRAGQPQHF
.	TRBD1	TRBV10-3	TRBJ1-1	TGTGCCATCAGTGGGACAGGGGGCACTGAAGCTTTCTTT	CAISGTGGTEAFF
.	TRBD1	TRBV19	TRBJ1-2	TGTGCCAGTCGTGGAAGACAGGGGGCGTCGTTGGGTGGCTACACCTTC	CASRGRQGASLGGYTF
.	.	TRBV19	TRBJ1-5	TGTGCCAGTAGTATAGGTGTCCCCTCGGGGCCCCAGCATTTT	CASSIGVPSGPQHF
.	.	TRBV15	TRBJ1-2	TGTGCCACCAGCAGAGGTGGGAGGGTTGGCTATGGCTACACCTTC	CATSRGGRVGYGYTF
.	.	TRBV7-9	TRBJ2-2	TGTGCCAGCATAGAGGGAAACACCGGGGAGCTGTTTTTT	CASIEGNTGELFF
.	.	TRBV2	TRBJ2-3	TGTGCCAGCACCCAACAGGGCACAGATACGCAGTATTTT	CASTQQGTDTQYF
.	.	TRBV25-1	TRBJ1-3	TGTGCCAGCAGTGCTGTCGTTTCGGGAAACACCATATATTTT	CASSAVVSGNTIYF
.	.	TRBV6-5	TRBJ1-1	TGTGCCAGCAGTTACGGCCAGATGAACACTGAAGCTTTCTTT	CASSYGQMNTEAFF
.	.	TRBV5-1	TRBJ1-1	TGCGCCAGCAGCGTGACAGGCCCTGAAGCTTTCTTT	CASSVTGPEAFF
once	.	TRBV28	TRBJ1-3	TGTGCCAGCAGTTTAAGGGGTATTGGAAACACCATATATTTT	CASSLRGIGNTIYF
.	TRBD1	TRBV19	TRBJ2-3	TGTGCCAGTAGTCCCGACCTCCCGCAGGGGGCGACAGATACGCAGTATTTT	CASSPDLPQGATDTQYF
.	.	TRBV9	TRBJ1-2	TGTGCCAGCAGCGTAGTAGGAGATTCCTATGCGGTGGAAGGCTACACCTTC	CASSVVGDSYAVEGYTF
.	TRBD2	TRBV6-5	TRBJ2-1	TGTGCCAGGGGAGAGGGAGGGGAGCAGTTCTTC	CARGEGGEQFF
.	TRBD2	TRBV7-8	TRBJ2-3	TGTGCCAGCAGCCCCCGGGGACTAGCGGGGACTCGAGATACGCAGTATTTT	CASSPRGLAGTRDTQYF
many	.	TRBV27	TRBJ1-1	TGTGCCAGCAGTGGCTTGACAGCGAACACTGAAGCTTTCTTT	CASSGLTANTEAFF
few	.	TRBV5-1	TRBJ1-3	TGCGCCAGCAGCCCTGGACTGGGCGGGAGGGGAAACACCATATATTTT	CASSPGLGGRGNTIYF
.	TRBD1	TRBV6-5	TRBJ1-1	TGTGCCAGCAGTTCCAGGACAGGGAACACTGAAGCTTTCTTT	CASSSRTGNTEAFF
.	.	TRBV2	TRBJ1-2	TGTGCCAGCAACCGACAGGAAAACATCAACTATGGCTACACCTTC	CASNRQENINYGYTF
once	TRBD1	TRBV7-9	TRBJ1-3	TGTGCCAGCAGGGACAGGGGAGGAAACACCATATATTTT	CASRDRGGNTIYF
.	TRBD1	TRBV9	TRBJ2-3	TGTGCCAGCAGCGTAGCAGGGCAGGGGGCGTTGGATACGCAGTATTTT	CASSVAGQGALDTQYF
once	TRBD1	TRBV5-1	TRBJ2-1	TGCGCCAGCAGCTCCTGGGGGGGACAGGGAATGAGTGAGCAGTTCTTC	CASSSWGGQGMSEQFF
few	.	TRBV24-1	TRBJ2-1	TGTGCCACCACCGAATTACCCTTGGCTAGGATAGTCCTCTCCTACAATGAGCAGTTCTTC	CATTELPLARIVLSYNEQFF
.	.	TRBV11-3	TRBJ1-3	TGTGCCAGCAGCTTATCTTTTTCTGGAAACACCATATATTTT	CASSLSFSGNTIYF
.	.	TRBV7-8	TRBJ1-2	TGTGCCAGCAGCGGACGGCAACAGCGGGGCTACACCTTC	CASSGRQQRGYTF
few	.	TRBV7-3	TRBJ1-3	TGTGCCAGCAGTCAAAGGGGGGGCTCGGACACCATATATTTT	CASSQRGGSDTIYF
.	TRBD2	TRBV6-5	TRBJ2-2	TGTGCCAGCAAAAAACTAGCGGAGAACGGGGAGCTGTTTTTT	CASKKLAENGELFF
.	.	TRBV2	TRBJ1-5	TGTGCCAGCACTCGGGATGTGAGCAATCAGCCCCAGCATTTT	CASTRDVSNQPQHF
once	.	TRBV2	TRBJ2-2	TGTGCCAGCACTCGGACAGTGGGATTCGGGGAGCTGTTTTTT	CASTRTVGFGELFF
.	.	TRBV3-1/TRBV3-2	TRBJ1-2	TGTGCCAGCAGCCAGGGGGGCTATGGCTACACCTTC	CASSQGGYGYTF
.	.	TRBV7-9	TRBJ1-1	TGTGCCAGCAGCTTACTGAGTAGGAACACTGAAGCTTTCTTT	CASSLLSRNTEAFF
.	.	TRBV5-1	TRBJ1-4	TGCGCCAGCAGCTTGAACAGAGGGAATGAAAAACTGTTTTTT	CASSLNRGNEKLFF
.	.	TRBV7-8	TRBJ2-5	TGTGCCAGCAGCTTAAGAGCAAGCGAGCAAGAGACCCAGTACTTC	CASSLRASEQETQYF
.	.	TRBV21-1	TRBJ1-2	TGTGCCAGCAGCAAAGAGAGTTTAAGCCCCCACCGTGGCTACACCTTC	CASSKESLSPHRGYTF